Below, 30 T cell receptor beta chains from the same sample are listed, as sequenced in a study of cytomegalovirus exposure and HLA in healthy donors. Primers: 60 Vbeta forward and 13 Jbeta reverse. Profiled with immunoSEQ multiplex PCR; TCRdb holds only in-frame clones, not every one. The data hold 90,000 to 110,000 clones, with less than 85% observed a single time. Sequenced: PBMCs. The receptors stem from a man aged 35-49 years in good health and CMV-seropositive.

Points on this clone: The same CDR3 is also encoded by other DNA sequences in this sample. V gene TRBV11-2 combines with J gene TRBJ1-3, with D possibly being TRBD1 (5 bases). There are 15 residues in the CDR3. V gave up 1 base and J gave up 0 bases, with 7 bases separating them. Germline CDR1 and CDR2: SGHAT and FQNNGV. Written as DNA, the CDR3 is TGTGCCAGCAGCTTAGGACAGAACTCTGGAAACACCATATATTTT. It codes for CASSLGQNSGNTIYF.

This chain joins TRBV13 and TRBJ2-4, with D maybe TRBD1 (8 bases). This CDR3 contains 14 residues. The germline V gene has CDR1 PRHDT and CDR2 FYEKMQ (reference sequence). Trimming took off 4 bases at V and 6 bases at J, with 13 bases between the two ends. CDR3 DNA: TGTGCCAGCAGCTCACAGGGGGAGGGAAACATTCAGTACTTC. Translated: CASSSQGEGNIQYF.

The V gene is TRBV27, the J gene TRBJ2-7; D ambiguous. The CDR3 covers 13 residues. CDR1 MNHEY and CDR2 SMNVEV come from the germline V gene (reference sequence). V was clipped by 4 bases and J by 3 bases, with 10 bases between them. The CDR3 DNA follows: TGTGCCAGCAGTTACGGGTGGAACTACGAGCAGTACTTC. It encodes CASSYGWNYEQYF.

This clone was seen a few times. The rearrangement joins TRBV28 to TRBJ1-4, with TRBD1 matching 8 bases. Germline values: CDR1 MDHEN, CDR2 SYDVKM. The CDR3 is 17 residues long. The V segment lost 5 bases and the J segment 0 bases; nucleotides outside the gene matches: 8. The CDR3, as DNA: TGTGCCAGCAGTCGATACGACAGGGGCGCAACTAATGAAAAACTGTTTTTT. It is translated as CASSRYDRGATNEKLFF.

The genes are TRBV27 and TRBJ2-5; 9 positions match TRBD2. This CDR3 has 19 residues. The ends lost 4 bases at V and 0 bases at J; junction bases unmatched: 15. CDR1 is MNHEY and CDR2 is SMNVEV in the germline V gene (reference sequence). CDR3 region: CASSSLAGPIPLYQETQYF. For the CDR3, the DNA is TGTGCCAGCAGTTCCCTAGCGGGGCCAATTCCTCTGTACCAAGAGACCCAGTACTTC.

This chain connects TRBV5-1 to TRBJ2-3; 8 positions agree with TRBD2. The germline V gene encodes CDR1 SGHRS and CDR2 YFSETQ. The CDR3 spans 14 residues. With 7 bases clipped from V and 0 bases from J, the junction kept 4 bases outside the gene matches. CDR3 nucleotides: TGCGCCAGCGGGGGACTAGGTAGCACAGATACGCAGTATTTT. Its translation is CASGGLGSTDTQYF.

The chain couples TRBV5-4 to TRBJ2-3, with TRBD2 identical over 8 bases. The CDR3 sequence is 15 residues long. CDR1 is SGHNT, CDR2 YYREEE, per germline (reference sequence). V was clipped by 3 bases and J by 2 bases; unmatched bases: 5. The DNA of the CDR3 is TGTGCCAGCAGCTGGCGGGGGGCCTTCACAGATACGCAGTATTTT. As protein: CASSWRGAFTDTQYF.

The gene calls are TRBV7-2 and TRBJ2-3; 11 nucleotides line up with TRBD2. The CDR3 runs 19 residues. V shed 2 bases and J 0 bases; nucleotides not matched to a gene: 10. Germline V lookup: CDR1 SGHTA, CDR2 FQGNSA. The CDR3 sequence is CASSLTPTSGRPSTDTQYF. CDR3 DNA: TGTGCCAGCAGCTTAACCCCTACTAGCGGGAGACCTAGCACAGATACGCAGTATTTT.

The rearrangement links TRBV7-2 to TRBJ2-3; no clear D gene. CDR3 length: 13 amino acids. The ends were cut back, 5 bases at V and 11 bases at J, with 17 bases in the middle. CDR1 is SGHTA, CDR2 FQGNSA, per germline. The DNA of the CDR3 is TGTGCCAGCAGCCCAAGCCCTCAGCGTCAGCAGTATTTT. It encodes CASSPSPQRQQYF.

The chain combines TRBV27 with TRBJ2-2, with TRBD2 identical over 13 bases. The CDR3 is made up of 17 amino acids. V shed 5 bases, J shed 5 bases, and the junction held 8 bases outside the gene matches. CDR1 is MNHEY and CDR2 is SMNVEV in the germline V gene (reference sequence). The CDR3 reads CASSPRLAGGSTGELFF. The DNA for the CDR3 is TGTGCCAGCAGTCCGAGACTAGCGGGAGGTTCGACCGGGGAGCTGTTTTTT.

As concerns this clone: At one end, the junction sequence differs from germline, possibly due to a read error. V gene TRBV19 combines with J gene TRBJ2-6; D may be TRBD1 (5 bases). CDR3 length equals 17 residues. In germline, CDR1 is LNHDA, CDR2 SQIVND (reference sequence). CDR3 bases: TGTGCCAGTAGTATCGGTTCGGCGAGCTCTGGGGCCAACGGCCTGACTTTC. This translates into CASSIGSASSGANGLTF.

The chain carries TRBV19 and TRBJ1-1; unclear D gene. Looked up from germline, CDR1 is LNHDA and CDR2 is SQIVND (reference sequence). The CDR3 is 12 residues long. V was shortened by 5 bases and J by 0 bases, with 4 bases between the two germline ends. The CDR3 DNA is TGTGCCAGTAGTTCCGTGAACACTGAAGCTTTCTTT. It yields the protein CASSSVNTEAFF. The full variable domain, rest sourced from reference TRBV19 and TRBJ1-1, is DGGITQSPKYLFRKEGQNVTLSCEQNLNHDAMYWYRQDPGQGLRLIYYSQIVNDFQKGDIAEGYSVSREKKESFPLTVTSAQKNPTAFYLCASSSVNTEAFFGQGTRLTVV.

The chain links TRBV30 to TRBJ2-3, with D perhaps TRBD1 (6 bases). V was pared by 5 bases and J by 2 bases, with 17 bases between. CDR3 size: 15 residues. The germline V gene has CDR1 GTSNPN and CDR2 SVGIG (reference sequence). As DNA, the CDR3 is TGTGCCTGGGCCTTTGGGGGCACTTACACAGATACGCAGTATTTT. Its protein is CAWAFGGTYTDTQYF.

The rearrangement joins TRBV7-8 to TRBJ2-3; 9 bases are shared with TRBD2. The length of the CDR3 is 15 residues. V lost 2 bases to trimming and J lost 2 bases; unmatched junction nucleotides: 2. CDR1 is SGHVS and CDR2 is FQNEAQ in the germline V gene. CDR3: CASSLRGRDTDTQYF. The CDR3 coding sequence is TGTGCCAGCAGCTTACGCGGGAGGGACACAGATACGCAGTATTTT.

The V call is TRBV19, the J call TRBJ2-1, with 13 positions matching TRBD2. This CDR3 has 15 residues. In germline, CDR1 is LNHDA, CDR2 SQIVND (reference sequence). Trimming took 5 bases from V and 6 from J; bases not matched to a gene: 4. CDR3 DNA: TGTGCCAGTAGTGCCGGGACTAGCGGGACCAATGAGCAGTTCTTC. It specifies CASSAGTSGTNEQFF.

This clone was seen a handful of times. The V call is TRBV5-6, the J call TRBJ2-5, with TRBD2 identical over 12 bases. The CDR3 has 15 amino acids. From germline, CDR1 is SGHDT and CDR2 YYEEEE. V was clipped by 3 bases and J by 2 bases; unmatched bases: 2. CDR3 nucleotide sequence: TGTGCCAGCAGCTATGGACTAGCGGGGCAAGAGACCCAGTACTTC. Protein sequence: CASSYGLAGQETQYF.

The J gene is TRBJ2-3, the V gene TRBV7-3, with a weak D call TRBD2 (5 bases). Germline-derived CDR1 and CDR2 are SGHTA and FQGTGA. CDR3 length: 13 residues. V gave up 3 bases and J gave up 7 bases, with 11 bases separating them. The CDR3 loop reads CASSFTGSNTQYF. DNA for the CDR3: TGTGCCAGCAGCTTCACGGGGTCAAATACGCAGTATTTT.

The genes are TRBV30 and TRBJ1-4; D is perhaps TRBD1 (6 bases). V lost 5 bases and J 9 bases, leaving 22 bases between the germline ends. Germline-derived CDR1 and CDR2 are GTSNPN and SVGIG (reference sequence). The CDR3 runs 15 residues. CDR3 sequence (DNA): TGTGCCTGGGGGGGATGGACAGCCGGAATGAAAAAACTGTTTTTT. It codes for CAWGGWTAGMKKLFF.

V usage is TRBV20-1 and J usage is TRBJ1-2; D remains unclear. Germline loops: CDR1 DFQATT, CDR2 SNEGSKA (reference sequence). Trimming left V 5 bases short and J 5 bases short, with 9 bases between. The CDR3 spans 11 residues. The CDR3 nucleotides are TGCAGTGCTTTTCCCGTATATGGCTACACCTTC. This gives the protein CSAFPVYGYTF.

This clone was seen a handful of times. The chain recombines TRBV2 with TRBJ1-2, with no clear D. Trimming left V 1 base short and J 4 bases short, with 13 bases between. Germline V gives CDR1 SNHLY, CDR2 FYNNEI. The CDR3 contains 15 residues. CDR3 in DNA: TGTGCCAGCAGTGAAGATGCCACAGCCGTCTATGGCTACACCTTC. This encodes CASSEDATAVYGYTF.

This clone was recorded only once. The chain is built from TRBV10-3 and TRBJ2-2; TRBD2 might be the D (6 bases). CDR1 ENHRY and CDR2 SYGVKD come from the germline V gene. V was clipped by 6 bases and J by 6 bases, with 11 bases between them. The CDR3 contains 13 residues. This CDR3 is CAIRGGEPGELFF. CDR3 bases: TGTGCCATCAGGGGCGGGGAACCCGGGGAGCTGTTTTTT.

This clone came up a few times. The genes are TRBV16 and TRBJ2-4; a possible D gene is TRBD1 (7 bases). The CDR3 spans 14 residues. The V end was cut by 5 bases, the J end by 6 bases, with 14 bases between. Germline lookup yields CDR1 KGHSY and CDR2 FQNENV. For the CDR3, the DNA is TGTGCCAGCAGCGACGGGACAGCGGGAAACATTCAGTACTTC. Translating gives CASSDGTAGNIQYF.

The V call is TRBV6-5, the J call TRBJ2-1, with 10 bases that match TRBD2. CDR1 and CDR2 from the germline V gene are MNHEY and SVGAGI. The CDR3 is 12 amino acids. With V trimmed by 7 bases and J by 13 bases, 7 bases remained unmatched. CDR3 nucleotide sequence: TGTGCCAGCACCCAGCGGGGGGGCCTTCAGTTCTTC. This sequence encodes CASTQRGGLQFF.

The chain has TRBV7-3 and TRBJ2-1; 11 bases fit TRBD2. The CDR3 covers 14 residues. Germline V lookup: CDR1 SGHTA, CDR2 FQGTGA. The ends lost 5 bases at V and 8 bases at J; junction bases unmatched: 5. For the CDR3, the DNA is TGTGCCAGCAGCGCCCTAGCGGGGGGCGATGAGCAGTTCTTC. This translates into CASSALAGGDEQFF.

CDR3: CASSLTRQGYNSPLHF. The CDR3 coding sequence is TGTGCCAGCAGTTTGACCCGACAGGGCTATAATTCACCCCTCCACTTT. The chain is built from TRBV28 and TRBJ1-6; 7 bases fit TRBD1. This CDR3 is built from 16 residues. The J segment lost 3 bases and the V segment lost 3 bases, leaving 5 bases of the junction unmatched. Germline assignment: CDR1 MDHEN and CDR2 SYDVKM.

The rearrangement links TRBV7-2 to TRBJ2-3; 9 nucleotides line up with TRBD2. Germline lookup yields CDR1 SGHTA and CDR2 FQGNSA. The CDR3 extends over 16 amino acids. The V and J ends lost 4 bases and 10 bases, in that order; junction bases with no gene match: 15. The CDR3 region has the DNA TGTGCCAGCAGCTATCAGGCTAGCGCGGGAGGGGACCCGCAGTATTTT. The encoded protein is CASSYQASAGGDPQYF.

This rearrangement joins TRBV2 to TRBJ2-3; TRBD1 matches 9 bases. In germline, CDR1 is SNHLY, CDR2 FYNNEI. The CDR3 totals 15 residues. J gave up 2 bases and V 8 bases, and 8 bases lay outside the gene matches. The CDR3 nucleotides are TGTGCCAGCTCTTGGGACAGGGCAACCACAGATACGCAGTATTTT. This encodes CASSWDRATTDTQYF.

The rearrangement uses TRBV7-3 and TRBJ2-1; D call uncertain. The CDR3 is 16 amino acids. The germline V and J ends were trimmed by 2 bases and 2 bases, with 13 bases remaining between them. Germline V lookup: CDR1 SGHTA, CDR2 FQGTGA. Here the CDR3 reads CASSLRGGLTYNEQFF. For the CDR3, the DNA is TGTGCCAGCAGCTTACGTGGCGGCCTAACCTACAATGAGCAGTTCTTC.

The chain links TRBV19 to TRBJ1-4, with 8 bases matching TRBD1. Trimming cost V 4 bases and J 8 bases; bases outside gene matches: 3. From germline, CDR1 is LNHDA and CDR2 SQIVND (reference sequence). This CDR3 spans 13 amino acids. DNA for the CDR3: TGTGCCAGTAGTAGCTACAGGGGGGAAAAACTGTTTTTT. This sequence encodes CASSSYRGEKLFF.

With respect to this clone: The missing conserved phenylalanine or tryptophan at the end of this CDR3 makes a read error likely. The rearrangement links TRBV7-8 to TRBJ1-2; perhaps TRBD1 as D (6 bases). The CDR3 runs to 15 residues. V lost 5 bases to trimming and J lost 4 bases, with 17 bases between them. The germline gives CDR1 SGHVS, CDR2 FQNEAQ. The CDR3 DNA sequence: TGTGCCAGCAGCATAACGGACAGCTTAATCTATGGCTACACCCTC. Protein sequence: CASSITDSLIYGYTL.